The source of this T cell receptor beta chain is a study of blood T cell repertoires in COVID-19. Whole-study context: The samples span acute and convalescent COVID-19 from the United States, Italy and Spain.

Method: immunoSEQ multiplex PCR; TCRdb's copy keeps in-frame clones and lacks some. The sample includes tens of thousands of clones, approximately 82% of them seen just once. This CDR3 is 14 amino acids long. Germline V gene data show CDR1 as SGHRS and CDR2 as YFSETQ. The V and J ends lost 8 bases and 0 bases respectively, with 14 bases between them. This receptor was obtained from a man of 80 years or more with active or convalescent COVID-19. This sequence joins TRBV5-1 and TRBJ1-1; D might be TRBD1 (5 bases). Input material: peripheral blood. The CDR3 region has the DNA TGCGCCAGTAACTACCAGGGTATGAACACTGAAGCTTTCTTT. This translates into CASNYQGMNTEAFF.